Listed here are 12 T cell receptor beta chains from one sample, sequenced in a study of graft-versus-host responses after intestinal transplantation. TCRdb keeps only in-frame clones here, not all; method: immunoSEQ multiplex PCR. Here the sample spans approximately 22,000 clones, under 50% being singletons. This specimen was alloreactive CD4+ T cells from a mixed lymphocyte reaction culture, taken before intestinal transplant. Specified subset: CFSE-low proliferating T cells sorted from approximately 6-day pre-transplant mixed lymphocyte reaction (GvH or HvG direction). These receptors were taken from a human patient who received an intestinal transplant.

The rearrangement uses TRBV5-6 and TRBJ2-2; D possibly corresponds to TRBD1 (6 bases). The CDR3 length is 15 residues. V was cut by 6 bases and J by 0 bases, with 12 bases left in between. Germline CDR1 is SGHDT and CDR2 is YYEEEE. The CDR3 bases are TGTGCCAGCAAGACAGGCCTCGCGAACACCGGGGAGCTGTTTTTT. Encoded protein: CASKTGLANTGELFF.

The chain is built from TRBV6-1 and TRBJ2-5, with 8 bases aligning to TRBD1. The CDR3 has 12 residues. The trim removed 6 bases at V and 4 bases at J, leaving 1 base unmatched. CDR1 and CDR2 (germline): MNHNS, SASEGT. The CDR3 nucleotides are TGTGCCAGCAGCACAGGGGGAGAGACCCAGTACTTC. This gives the protein CASSTGGETQYF.

The V call is TRBV4-1, the J call TRBJ2-1; tentatively, D is TRBD2 (6 bases). Trimming shortened V by 3 bases and J by 6 bases, and 18 bases separated the two germline ends. Germline V gives CDR1 MGHRA, CDR2 YSYEKL. This CDR3 region has 16 residues. The CDR3 DNA is TGCGCCAGCAGCCACCCCCCCTCGGGGGAACCCAATGAGCAGTTCTTC. Residues: CASSHPPSGEPNEQFF.

The chain has TRBV9 and TRBJ1-3, with no clear D. The CDR3 consists of 13 residues. Germline V lookup: CDR1 SGDLS, CDR2 YYNGEE. The germline V and J ends were trimmed by 3 bases and 3 bases, with 7 bases remaining between them. The chain's CDR3 is CASSDVIGNTIYF. CDR3 in DNA: TGTGCCAGCAGCGATGTAATTGGAAACACCATATATTTT. Filled out from reference TRBV9 and TRBJ1-3, the complete variable domain reads DSGVTQTPKHLITATGQRVTLRCSPRSGDLSVYWYQQSLDQGLQFLIQYYNGEERAKGNILERFSAQQFPDLHSELNLSSLELGDSALYFCASSDVIGNTIYFGEGSWLTVV.

This sequence joins TRBV5-4 and TRBJ1-3, with TRBD1 as a possible D gene (5 bases). The CDR3 is 13 amino acids. Trimming took 9 bases from V and 3 from J, leaving 13 bases between them. The germline V gene has CDR1 SGHNT and CDR2 YYREEE (reference sequence). The CDR3 here is CATKTARGNTIYF. The CDR3 DNA reads TGTGCCACGAAGACAGCTCGTGGAAACACCATATATTTT.

J is TRBJ2-2 and V is TRBV15; a weak D match, TRBD1 (7 bases). Germline values: CDR1 LNHNV, CDR2 YYDKDF (reference sequence). The CDR3 spans 14 residues. V was shortened by 8 bases and J by 1 base, with 11 bases between the two germline ends. CDR3 sequence: CATAGTENTGELFF. In DNA form, the CDR3 reads TGTGCCACCGCGGGGACAGAGAACACCGGGGAGCTGTTTTTT.

The chain has TRBV6-6 and TRBJ2-3; 7 nucleotides align to TRBD2. V was pared by 2 bases and J by 0 bases, with 5 bases of the junction left unmatched. The CDR3 runs 16 residues. Germline CDR1 MNHNY, CDR2 SVGAGI (reference sequence). The chain's CDR3 is CASSYPGGFSTDTQYF. The CDR3 DNA reads TGTGCCAGCAGTTACCCCGGGGGGTTTAGCACAGATACGCAGTATTTT.

The chain joins TRBV2 to TRBJ2-5; D ambiguous. V shed 8 bases and J shed 2 bases, with 9 bases lying between them. Germline V gene sequence: CDR1 SNHLY, CDR2 FYNNEI. CDR3 size: 12 residues. This chain's CDR3 is CASHGFQETQYF. In nucleotides, the CDR3 is TGTGCCAGCCATGGCTTTCAAGAGACCCAGTACTTC.

As DNA, the CDR3 is TGTGCCAGCAGCCTACCCAACACCGGGGAGCTGTTTTTT. It codes for CASSLPNTGELFF. V usage is TRBV11-1 and J usage is TRBJ2-2; D gene unclear. CDR3 length: 13 amino acids. Germline CDR1 SGHAT, CDR2 FQDESV (reference sequence). V was cut by 5 bases and J by 2 bases, with 6 bases left in between.

The chain links TRBV7-9 to TRBJ2-5; a weak D match, TRBD2 (6 bases). V lost 5 bases and J 5 bases, leaving 15 bases between the germline ends. CDR3 length: 14 residues. Per the germline V gene, CDR1 is SEHNR and CDR2 is FQNEAQ (reference sequence). For the CDR3, the DNA is TGTGCCAGCAGCCCATGGGGCGGGGCGGAGACCCAGTACTTC. Protein sequence: CASSPWGGAETQYF.

The J gene is TRBJ2-7, the V gene TRBV6-1, with D uncertain. V dropped 7 bases and J dropped 0 bases, with 16 bases sitting between them. The CDR3 length is 15 residues. The germline CDR1 and CDR2 sequences are MNHNS and SASEGT. This chain's CDR3 is CASKADLGSSYEQYF. The DNA for the CDR3 is TGTGCCAGCAAGGCAGACCTGGGCAGCTCCTACGAGCAGTACTTC.

The rearrangement joins TRBV18 to TRBJ1-5; 9 positions match TRBD1. V was clipped by 1 base and J by 4 bases; unmatched bases: 11. The CDR3 consists of 18 residues. Germline V gene lookup returns CDR1 KGHSH and CDR2 LQKENI. The DNA of the CDR3 is TGTGCCAGCTCACCACGACTAACAGGGGGCGAGGGGAATCAGCCCCAGCATTTT. This sequence encodes CASSPRLTGGEGNQPQHF.